This TCR beta chain was identified in a study of monozygotic twins with inflammatory bowel disease. No DNA is given; TCRdb re-called the 5' RACE reads and lists each CDR3 protein once. Its listing shows more than 110,000 distinct CDR3 sequences. The germline gives CDR1 SNHLY, CDR2 FYNNEI. This CDR3 is 11 amino acids long. Sequencing used blood. The chain has TRBV2 and TRBJ2-1; the D call of TRBD1 rests on TCRdb alone, since no DNA is present to check it. This sequence was found in a human donor with ulcerative colitis or Crohn's disease, or a healthy co-twin of an affected twin (not recorded which). CDR3 sequence: CAVWTGNEQFF.